The 8 T cell receptor beta chains reported below all come from one sample, sequenced in a study of graft-versus-host responses after intestinal transplantation. The repertoire was sequenced with immunoSEQ multiplex PCR; TCRdb's copy has only in-frame clones and lacks some. The sample holds about 19,000 clones; around 76% are singletons and the top ten take about 7.3%. Graft tissue processing released intraepithelial and lamina propria lymphocytes. The source material was ileum tissue, sampled approximately three weeks after intestinal transplant. These TCRs come from a human patient who received an intestinal transplant, so some T cells may come from the graft donor.

The rearrangement uses TRBV20-1 and TRBJ2-7, with D maybe TRBD2 (5 bases). In germline, CDR1 is DFQATT, CDR2 SNEGSKA (reference sequence). The CDR3 sequence is 11 residues long. Trimming removed 7 bases from V and 5 bases from J, with 12 bases in between. The CDR3 reads CSGEGRDEQYF. In DNA form, the CDR3 reads TGCAGTGGAGAGGGTAGGGACGAGCAGTACTTC.

This clone was counted a few times. Here the CDR3 reads CASSISGRVVEQFF. For the CDR3, the DNA is TGTGCCAGCAGCATTAGCGGGAGGGTTGTTGAGCAGTTCTTC. This rearrangement joins TRBV28 to TRBJ2-1, with TRBD2 identical over 11 bases. V was pared by 6 bases and J by 9 bases, with 7 bases of the junction left unmatched. The germline gives CDR1 MDHEN, CDR2 SYDVKM. The CDR3 length is 14 residues.

The chain is built from TRBV7-7 and TRBJ2-1, with D unresolved. The CDR3 runs 17 residues. The V gene's germline CDR1 is SSHAT and CDR2 FNYEAQ (reference sequence). Trimming removed 5 bases from V and 4 bases from J, with 21 bases in between. The CDR3 loop is CASSPNLVAANYNEQFF. CDR3 bases: TGTGCCAGCAGCCCAAATTTGGTGGCGGCTAATTACAATGAGCAGTTCTTC.

V usage is TRBV5-4 and J usage is TRBJ1-1; 9 bases map to TRBD1. The V gene's germline CDR1 is SGHNT and CDR2 YYREEE (reference sequence). This CDR3 is built from 15 residues. J gave up 11 bases and V 2 bases, and 13 bases lay outside the gene matches. The CDR3 here is CASSFLALGTGMAFF. CDR3 DNA sequence: TGTGCCAGCAGCTTCCTTGCGCTGGGGACAGGGATGGCTTTCTTT.

The V and J genes are TRBV6-1 and TRBJ1-5, with D unresolved. The V end was cut by 6 bases, the J end by 1 base, with 13 bases between. CDR1 is MNHNS, CDR2 SASEGT, per germline. There are 15 residues in the CDR3. CDR3 amino acids: CASRRRETSNQPQHF. The DNA of the CDR3 is TGTGCCAGCAGGAGGCGAGAGACCAGCAATCAGCCCCAGCATTTT.

There are a few counts of this clone. The chain has TRBV7-9 and TRBJ1-2; tentative D call: TRBD1 (5 bases). The CDR3 length is 15 residues. V lost 6 bases to trimming and J lost 3 bases, with 17 bases between them. Germline values: CDR1 SEHNR, CDR2 FQNEAQ (reference sequence). The CDR3 DNA reads as TGTGCCAGCAGAATTGAGGACAATGGTTACTATGGCTACACCTTC. Its protein product is CASRIEDNGYYGYTF.

This clone was seen a single time. The chain has TRBV4-2 and TRBJ2-3, with 9 bases lining up with TRBD2. Germline V gene sequence: CDR1 LGHNA, CDR2 YNFKEQ. Trimming removed 1 base from V and 4 bases from J; junction bases left unmatched: 18. This CDR3 has 20 amino acids. In DNA, the CDR3 is TGTGCCAGCAGCCAAGGTCTCTTTGGCGGGGGGGCGGTCATGTCAGATACGCAGTATTTT. Protein: CASSQGLFGGGAVMSDTQYF.

This clone was recorded a few times. This rearrangement joins TRBV11-3 to TRBJ2-7, with D unresolved. Germline V gene data show CDR1 as SGHNT and CDR2 as YENEEA. CDR3 length: 13 residues. V was trimmed by 1 base and J by 6 bases, leaving 10 bases between them. DNA for the CDR3: TGTGCCAGCAGCTTAGTTTTTACGGGCGAGCAGTACTTC. It encodes CASSLVFTGEQYF.